Listed below are T cell receptor beta chains from one sample, sequenced in a study of response to subunit inactivated influenza vaccine. TCRdb itself ran the RT-PCR reads through MiXCR, one entry per CDR3 protein. The data hold hundreds of thousands of distinct CDR3 sequences, with about 18% observed a single time. The sequencing here drew on PBMCs from blood, taken 5 to 6 days after vaccination. These receptors originate from a man in his fifties or sixties who received an inactivated influenza vaccine. Each CDR3 is given with its conserved first and last residue. A D gene is named only where the DNA matches it firmly. Clone size is not always given. Where it is, it says once, few, many or a class for expanded clones.

len: 18; abundance: few; v_gene: TRBV27; j_gene: TRBJ2-7; d_gene: TRBD2; CDR3nt: TGTGCCAGCACCCCGAGCTGGGGCTCTAGCGGAAGCTCCTACGAGCAGTACTTC; CDR3aa: CASTPSWGSSGSSYEQYF
len: 14; abundance: .; v_gene: TRBV11-1; j_gene: TRBJ2-2; d_gene: TRBD1; CDR3nt: TGTGCCAGCAGCTTTGACAGGGGAAGCGGGGAGCTGTTTTTT; CDR3aa: CASSFDRGSGELFF
len: 14; abundance: .; v_gene: TRBV9; j_gene: TRBJ2-2; d_gene: .; CDR3nt: TGTGCCAGCAGCGTAGGTGGTTCAACCGGGGAGCTGTTTTTT; CDR3aa: CASSVGGSTGELFF
len: 17; abundance: few; v_gene: TRBV7-9; j_gene: TRBJ1-4; d_gene: .; CDR3nt: TGTGCCAGCAGCTTAGTTCGAATCCGGGGGCTTAATGAAAAACTGTTTTTT; CDR3aa: CASSLVRIRGLNEKLFF
len: 16; abundance: .; v_gene: TRBV11-1; j_gene: TRBJ2-1; d_gene: .; CDR3nt: TGTGCCAGCAGTCTGACCCGGGGGGCCGCCTACAATGAGCAGTTCTTC; CDR3aa: CASSLTRGAAYNEQFF
len: 15; abundance: .; v_gene: TRBV18; j_gene: TRBJ1-5; d_gene: .; CDR3nt: TGTGCCAGCTCACCAGGCAGCTATAGCAATCAGCCCCAGCATTTT; CDR3aa: CASSPGSYSNQPQHF
len: 16; abundance: once; v_gene: TRBV27; j_gene: TRBJ2-7; d_gene: .; CDR3nt: TGTGCCAGCAGTTTACAGCCCGGGGCGAGCTCCTACGAGCAGTACTTC; CDR3aa: CASSLQPGASSYEQYF
len: 15; abundance: few; v_gene: TRBV6-5; j_gene: TRBJ1-1; d_gene: .; CDR3nt: TGTGCCAGCAGTTACTCGAGTGCGGGAGACACTGAAGCTTTCTTT; CDR3aa: CASSYSSAGDTEAFF
len: 15; abundance: .; v_gene: TRBV4-3; j_gene: TRBJ1-2; d_gene: TRBD1; CDR3nt: TGCGCCAGCAGCCAGGAGGACAGGGTTAGGGATGGCTACACCTTC; CDR3aa: CASSQEDRVRDGYTF
len: 14; abundance: .; v_gene: TRBV12-3/TRBV12-4; j_gene: TRBJ1-1; d_gene: .; CDR3nt: TGTGCCAGCAGACCTTCGGGGGGTGGGACTGAAGCTTTCTTT; CDR3aa: CASRPSGGGTEAFF
len: 14; abundance: .; v_gene: TRBV19; j_gene: TRBJ1-2; d_gene: .; CDR3nt: TGTGCCAGTACCCAGATTGGGGCCCGGAGTGGCTACACCTTC; CDR3aa: CASTQIGARSGYTF
len: 14; abundance: few; v_gene: TRBV9; j_gene: TRBJ2-7; d_gene: .; CDR3nt: TGTGCCAGCAGTACCGGGACATATCACCACGAGCAGTACTTC; CDR3aa: CASSTGTYHHEQYF
len: 16; abundance: .; v_gene: TRBV5-4; j_gene: TRBJ2-7; d_gene: TRBD1; CDR3nt: TGTGCCAGCAGCTTGGTAGGTCGGACAGGGGATCACGAGCAGTACTTC; CDR3aa: CASSLVGRTGDHEQYF
len: 15; abundance: .; v_gene: TRBV7-2; j_gene: TRBJ2-5; d_gene: .; CDR3nt: TGTGCCAGCAGTGTAAAAGTGGGAACTCAAGAGACCCAGTACTTC; CDR3aa: CASSVKVGTQETQYF
len: 12; abundance: many; v_gene: TRBV5-1; j_gene: TRBJ2-1; d_gene: .; CDR3nt: TGTGCCAGCAGCTTGACGGGAAATGAGCAGTTCTTC; CDR3aa: CASSLTGNEQFF
len: 16; abundance: many; v_gene: TRBV6-5; j_gene: TRBJ1-6; d_gene: .; CDR3nt: TGTGCCAGCAGTTACTCGTCAGCCCCGAGTTATTCACCCCTCCACTTT; CDR3aa: CASSYSSAPSYSPLHF
len: 16; abundance: few; v_gene: TRBV24-1; j_gene: TRBJ1-2; d_gene: TRBD1; CDR3nt: TGTGCCACCAGTGATTGGGGGACAGGGGGCGACTATGGCTACACCTTC; CDR3aa: CATSDWGTGGDYGYTF
len: 15; abundance: .; v_gene: TRBV3-1; j_gene: TRBJ2-1; d_gene: .; CDR3nt: TGTGCCAGCAGCCGTACGGACTCCCGAAACAATGAGCAGTTCTTC; CDR3aa: CASSRTDSRNNEQFF
len: 13; abundance: many; v_gene: TRBV29-1; j_gene: TRBJ2-5; d_gene: TRBD1; CDR3nt: TGCAGCGTTGAAACCGGACAGGGGGAGACCCAGTACTTC; CDR3aa: CSVETGQGETQYF
len: 14; abundance: .; v_gene: TRBV20-1; j_gene: TRBJ2-5; d_gene: .; CDR3nt: TGCAGTGCTAGAGATATCTTAATTCAGGAGACCCAGTACTTC; CDR3aa: CSARDILIQETQYF
len: 16; abundance: few; v_gene: TRBV20-1; j_gene: TRBJ2-1; d_gene: TRBD2; CDR3nt: TGCAGTGCCGAAGGACTAGCGCCTTTGAGGGTAAATGAGCAGTTCTTC; CDR3aa: CSAEGLAPLRVNEQFF
len: 17; abundance: .; v_gene: TRBV12-3/TRBV12-4; j_gene: TRBJ2-1; d_gene: TRBD2; CDR3nt: TGTGCCAGCAGTTTAGCGTCTAGCGGTTTCTCCTACAATGAGCAGTTCTTC; CDR3aa: CASSLASSGFSYNEQFF
len: 16; abundance: many; v_gene: TRBV10-3; j_gene: TRBJ2-3; d_gene: .; CDR3nt: TGTGCCATCAGTGAGGCACAGGGTCCAAGGTCAGATACGCAGTATTTT; CDR3aa: CAISEAQGPRSDTQYF
len: 16; abundance: few; v_gene: TRBV6-2/TRBV6-3; j_gene: TRBJ1-1; d_gene: .; CDR3nt: TGTGCCAGCAGAAATGCGTTTCTGGACGCCGGGACTGAAGCTTTCTTT; CDR3aa: CASRNAFLDAGTEAFF
len: 15; abundance: .; v_gene: TRBV12-3/TRBV12-4; j_gene: TRBJ2-1; d_gene: TRBD2; CDR3nt: TGTGCCAGCAGGGGACTAGCGGGGAGTTACAATGAGCAGTTCTTC; CDR3aa: CASRGLAGSYNEQFF
len: 15; abundance: few; v_gene: TRBV6-1; j_gene: TRBJ2-3; d_gene: TRBD2; CDR3nt: TGTGCCAGCAGCCAACTAGCGTACCGCACAGATACGCAGTATTTT; CDR3aa: CASSQLAYRTDTQYF
len: 14; abundance: few; v_gene: TRBV20-1; j_gene: TRBJ1-5; d_gene: .; CDR3nt: TGCAGTGCTAGAGAGAACGCCTTCAATCAGCCCCAGCATTTT; CDR3aa: CSARENAFNQPQHF
len: 17; abundance: .; v_gene: TRBV6-2/TRBV6-3; j_gene: TRBJ2-6; d_gene: .; CDR3nt: TGTGCCAGCAAAAGGGACCTGCCGAGCTCTGGGGCCAACGTCCTGACTTTC; CDR3aa: CASKRDLPSSGANVLTF
len: 20; abundance: .; v_gene: TRBV4-2; j_gene: TRBJ2-1; d_gene: TRBD2; CDR3nt: TGTGCCAGCAACCCCCTTCTGGTAGCGGGAGGGTCTAGCTCCTACAATGAGCAGTTCTTC; CDR3aa: CASNPLLVAGGSSSYNEQFF
len: 11; abundance: .; v_gene: TRBV28; j_gene: TRBJ1-4; d_gene: .; CDR3nt: TGTGCCAGCAGTGTCTTAGAAAAACTGTTTTTT; CDR3aa: CASSVLEKLFF
len: 16; abundance: many; v_gene: TRBV9; j_gene: TRBJ2-1; d_gene: TRBD2; CDR3nt: TGTGCCAGCAGCGTAGTAATAGCGGGGGGAAACAATGAGCAGTTCTTC; CDR3aa: CASSVVIAGGNNEQFF
len: 12; abundance: many; v_gene: TRBV12-3/TRBV12-4; j_gene: TRBJ2-4; d_gene: .; CDR3nt: TGTGCCAGCAGCTTTCGGGCCGCTATTCAGTACTTC; CDR3aa: CASSFRAAIQYF
len: 16; abundance: .; v_gene: TRBV20-1; j_gene: TRBJ2-5; d_gene: TRBD1; CDR3nt: TGCAGTGCTATGGACCCGACAGGGAAAGGCCCCGAGACCCAGTACTTC; CDR3aa: CSAMDPTGKGPETQYF
len: 15; abundance: .; v_gene: TRBV5-5; j_gene: TRBJ1-5; d_gene: .; CDR3nt: TGTGCCAGCAGCTTGGTAGTTGGGGGGCCTCAGCCCCAGCATTTT; CDR3aa: CASSLVVGGPQPQHF
len: 15; abundance: .; v_gene: TRBV20-1; j_gene: TRBJ2-5; d_gene: TRBD2; CDR3nt: TGCAGTGCCCCACCTGTGGGACTAGCGTCAGAGACCCAGTACTTC; CDR3aa: CSAPPVGLASETQYF
len: 17; abundance: many; v_gene: TRBV7-2; j_gene: TRBJ2-4; d_gene: .; CDR3nt: TGTGCCAGCAGCACTAGGATCGTACGACAGGCTAAAAACATTCAGTACTTC; CDR3aa: CASSTRIVRQAKNIQYF
len: 15; abundance: .; v_gene: TRBV4-3; j_gene: TRBJ2-7; d_gene: TRBD1; CDR3nt: TGCGCCAGCAGCCAGACTCACAGGGGGGCCTACGAGCAGTACTTC; CDR3aa: CASSQTHRGAYEQYF
len: 14; abundance: few; v_gene: TRBV5-6; j_gene: TRBJ1-2; d_gene: .; CDR3nt: TGTGCCAGCAGCTTAGACCAGGGGAACTATGGCTACACCTTC; CDR3aa: CASSLDQGNYGYTF
len: 14; abundance: .; v_gene: TRBV20-1; j_gene: TRBJ2-7; d_gene: .; CDR3nt: TGCAGTGCTAGCTTGTGGGACCCCATCTACGAGCAGTACTTC; CDR3aa: CSASLWDPIYEQYF
len: 14; abundance: .; v_gene: TRBV30; j_gene: TRBJ2-7; d_gene: TRBD2; CDR3nt: TGTGCCTGGACCGGGACTAGCGGCTCCTACGAGCAGTACTTC; CDR3aa: CAWTGTSGSYEQYF
len: 20; abundance: .; v_gene: TRBV5-4; j_gene: TRBJ2-7; d_gene: TRBD2; CDR3nt: TGTGCCAGCAGCTTGTCCCTGGGGGGACCACCTCAGCGGGAGCCGTACGAGCAGTACTTC; CDR3aa: CASSLSLGGPPQREPYEQYF
len: 15; abundance: .; v_gene: TRBV9; j_gene: TRBJ2-7; d_gene: TRBD1; CDR3nt: TGTGCCAGCAGCGTCGGACAGGCGACTTCCTACGAGCAGTACTTC; CDR3aa: CASSVGQATSYEQYF
len: 16; abundance: .; v_gene: TRBV15; j_gene: TRBJ2-3; d_gene: .; CDR3nt: TGTGCCACCAGCAGAGATGTACAGTTTAGCACAGATACGCAGTATTTT; CDR3aa: CATSRDVQFSTDTQYF
len: 15; abundance: few; v_gene: TRBV7-9; j_gene: TRBJ1-4; d_gene: TRBD1; CDR3nt: TGTGCCAGCAGCCTCTGGACAGGTCCTAATGAAAAACTGTTTTTT; CDR3aa: CASSLWTGPNEKLFF
len: 15; abundance: .; v_gene: TRBV5-1; j_gene: TRBJ1-2; d_gene: .; CDR3nt: TGCGCCAGCAGCTTGGCCGGAGGGTTCGGCTATGGCTACACCTTC; CDR3aa: CASSLAGGFGYGYTF
len: 14; abundance: many; v_gene: TRBV7-9; j_gene: TRBJ1-6; d_gene: .; CDR3nt: TGTGCCAGCAGCTGGGGGGACTTCAATTCACCCCTCCACTTT; CDR3aa: CASSWGDFNSPLHF
len: 13; abundance: .; v_gene: TRBV29-1; j_gene: TRBJ1-1; d_gene: .; CDR3nt: TGCAGCGTCAGGCGGGGGCGGGACACTGAAGCTTTCTTT; CDR3aa: CSVRRGRDTEAFF
len: 15; abundance: few; v_gene: TRBV5-8; j_gene: TRBJ2-7; d_gene: TRBD1; CDR3nt: TGTGCCAGCAGCTTATGGACAGGCTCACGACCCGAGCAGTACTTC; CDR3aa: CASSLWTGSRPEQYF
len: 14; abundance: .; v_gene: TRBV7-2; j_gene: TRBJ1-5; d_gene: .; CDR3nt: TGTGCCAGCAGCTTAGCGGGGTTGCCTCAGCCCCAGCATTTT; CDR3aa: CASSLAGLPQPQHF
len: 14; abundance: few; v_gene: TRBV6-1; j_gene: TRBJ1-2; d_gene: .; CDR3nt: TGTGCCAGCAGTGAAACCGCCGAGGTCTATGGCTACACCTTC; CDR3aa: CASSETAEVYGYTF
len: 13; abundance: .; v_gene: TRBV12-3/TRBV12-4; j_gene: TRBJ2-3; d_gene: .; CDR3nt: TGTGCCAGCAGACCCGGACCGGGGGATACGCAGTATTTT; CDR3aa: CASRPGPGDTQYF
len: 18; abundance: many; v_gene: TRBV20-1; j_gene: TRBJ2-1; d_gene: .; CDR3nt: TGCAGTGCTAGAGGGGACCGGGTGGCGGCGAGCTCCTACAATGAGCAGTTCTTC; CDR3aa: CSARGDRVAASSYNEQFF
len: 14; abundance: .; v_gene: TRBV10-3; j_gene: TRBJ1-5; d_gene: .; CDR3nt: TGTGCCATCAGTGAGTCTGATAGCAATCAGCCCCAGCATTTT; CDR3aa: CAISESDSNQPQHF
len: 13; abundance: many; v_gene: TRBV29-1; j_gene: TRBJ2-5; d_gene: TRBD2; CDR3nt: TGCAGCGCCCAACTAGCGGGAAGAGAGACCCAGTACTTC; CDR3aa: CSAQLAGRETQYF
len: 13; abundance: .; v_gene: TRBV20-1; j_gene: TRBJ2-5; d_gene: .; CDR3nt: TGCAGTGCAGCTGGACGGACAAAAGAGACCCAGTACTTC; CDR3aa: CSAAGRTKETQYF
len: 20; abundance: few; v_gene: TRBV20-1; j_gene: TRBJ2-1; d_gene: TRBD2; CDR3nt: TGCAGTGCTCCCATTGGACTAGCGGAGTACTCCGTCGCCAAATACAATGAGCAGTTCTTC; CDR3aa: CSAPIGLAEYSVAKYNEQFF
len: 16; abundance: many; v_gene: TRBV5-6; j_gene: TRBJ2-1; d_gene: TRBD2; CDR3nt: TGTGCCAGCAGCCTCCCGGGACTAGCCTTGTACAATGAGCAGTTCTTC; CDR3aa: CASSLPGLALYNEQFF
len: 13; abundance: .; v_gene: TRBV6-5; j_gene: TRBJ1-2; d_gene: .; CDR3nt: TGTGCCAGCAGTTACTCCCCGAGGGGTGGCTACACCTTC; CDR3aa: CASSYSPRGGYTF